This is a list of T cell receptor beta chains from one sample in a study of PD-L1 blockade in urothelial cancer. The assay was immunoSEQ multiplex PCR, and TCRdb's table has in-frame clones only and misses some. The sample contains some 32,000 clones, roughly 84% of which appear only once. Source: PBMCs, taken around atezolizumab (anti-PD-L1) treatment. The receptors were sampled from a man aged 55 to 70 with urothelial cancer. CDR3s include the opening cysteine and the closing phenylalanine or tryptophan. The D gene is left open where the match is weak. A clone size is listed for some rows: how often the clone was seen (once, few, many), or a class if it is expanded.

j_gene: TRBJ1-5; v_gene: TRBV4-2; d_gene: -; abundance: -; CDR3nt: TGTGCCAGCAGCCAAGTTTCAGGGCAAAATCAGCCCCAGCATTTT; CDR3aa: CASSQVSGQNQPQHF
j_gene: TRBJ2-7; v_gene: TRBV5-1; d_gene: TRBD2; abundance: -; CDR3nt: TGCGCCAGCAGTCCGTTGACTAGCGGGAGTTACGAGCAGTACTTC; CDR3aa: CASSPLTSGSYEQYF
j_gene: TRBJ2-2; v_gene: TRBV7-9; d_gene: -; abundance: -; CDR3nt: TGTGCCAGCAGCTCCCGGGGGATGAGCACCGGGGAGCTGTTTTTT; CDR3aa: CASSSRGMSTGELFF
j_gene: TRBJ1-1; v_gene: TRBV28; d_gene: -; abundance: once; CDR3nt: TGTGCCAGCCGGGCCCCTCGGGGCACTGAAGCTTTCTTT; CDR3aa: CASRAPRGTEAFF
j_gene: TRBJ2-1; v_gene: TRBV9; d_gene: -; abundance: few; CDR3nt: TGTGCCAGCAGCCCCCATCTGCGGTACAATGAGCAGTTCTTC; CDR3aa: CASSPHLRYNEQFF
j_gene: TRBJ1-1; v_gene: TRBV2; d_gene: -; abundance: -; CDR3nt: TGTGCCAGCAGTGAACGCCAGGTTGAAGCTTTCTTT; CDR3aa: CASSERQVEAFF
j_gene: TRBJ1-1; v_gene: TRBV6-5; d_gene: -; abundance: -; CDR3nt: TGTGCCAGCAAACCGGGGGAACTGAACACTGAAGCTTTCTTT; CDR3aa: CASKPGELNTEAFF
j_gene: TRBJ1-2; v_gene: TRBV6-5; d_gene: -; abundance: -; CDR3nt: TGTGCCAGCAGTTACGGCGGGCAATTCTATGGCTACACCTTC; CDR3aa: CASSYGGQFYGYTF
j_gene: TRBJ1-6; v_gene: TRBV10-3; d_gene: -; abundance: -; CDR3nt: TGTGCCATCAATAACACAGGGATGAATTCACCCCTCCACTTT; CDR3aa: CAINNTGMNSPLHF
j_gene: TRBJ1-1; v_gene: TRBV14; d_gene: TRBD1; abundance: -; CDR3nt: TGTGCCAGCAGCCACGGACAGGGGGCCTATGTAGGAGCTTTCTTT; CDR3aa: CASSHGQGAYVGAFF
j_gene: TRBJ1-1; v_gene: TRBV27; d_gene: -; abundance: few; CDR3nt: TGTGCCAGCAGTTTAGATCATGGGCACACTGAAGCTTTCTTT; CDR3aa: CASSLDHGHTEAFF
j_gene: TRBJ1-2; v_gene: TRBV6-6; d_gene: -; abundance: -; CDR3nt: TGTGCCAGCAGTACCCAGGCAGGGCGGGGTGGCTACACCTTC; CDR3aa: CASSTQAGRGGYTF
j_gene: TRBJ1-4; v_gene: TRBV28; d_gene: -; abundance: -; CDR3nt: TGTGCCAGCGGACAGAGGAATGAAAAACTGTTTTTT; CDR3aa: CASGQRNEKLFF
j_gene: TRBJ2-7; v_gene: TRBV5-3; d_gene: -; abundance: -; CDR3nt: TGTGCCAGAAGCTCGACTCCCGCTCTCCCGGCCTACGAGCAGTACTTC; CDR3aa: CARSSTPALPAYEQYF
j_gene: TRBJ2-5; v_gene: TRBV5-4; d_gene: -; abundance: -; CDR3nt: TGTGCCAGTTTTGTCCGGACAGCCCAAGAGACCCAGTACTTC; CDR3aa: CASFVRTAQETQYF
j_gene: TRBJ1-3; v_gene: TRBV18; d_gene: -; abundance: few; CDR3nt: TGTGCCAGCTCACAGAACAACCCTCACGGGTCTGGAAACACCATATATTTT; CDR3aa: CASSQNNPHGSGNTIYF
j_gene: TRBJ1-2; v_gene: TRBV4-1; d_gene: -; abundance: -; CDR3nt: TGCGCCAGCAGCCAAGTGAAGGACAGACATCCCTATGGCTACACCTTC; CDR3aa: CASSQVKDRHPYGYTF
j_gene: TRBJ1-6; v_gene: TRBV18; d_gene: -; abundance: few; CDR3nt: TGTGCCAGCTCACCCGAGGGACACAGAAATTCACCCCTCCACTTT; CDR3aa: CASSPEGHRNSPLHF
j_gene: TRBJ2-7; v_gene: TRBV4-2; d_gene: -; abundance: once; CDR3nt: TGTGCCAGCAGCTTGGGGGGGACATTTACTTACGAGCAGTACTTC; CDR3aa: CASSLGGTFTYEQYF
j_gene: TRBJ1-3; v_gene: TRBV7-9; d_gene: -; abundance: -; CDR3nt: TGTGCCAGCAGCCCAAGCAATACTGGAAACACCATATATTTT; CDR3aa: CASSPSNTGNTIYF
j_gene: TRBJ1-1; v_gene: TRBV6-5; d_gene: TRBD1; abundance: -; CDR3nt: TGTGCCAGCACAGGGGACAGTTGGAACACTGAAGCTTTCTTT; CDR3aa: CASTGDSWNTEAFF
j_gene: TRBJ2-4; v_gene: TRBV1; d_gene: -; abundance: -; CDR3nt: TGCACCAGCAGCCAAGGGTCAGGGGTCGGCAAAAACATTCAGTACTTC; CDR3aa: CTSSQGSGVGKNIQYF
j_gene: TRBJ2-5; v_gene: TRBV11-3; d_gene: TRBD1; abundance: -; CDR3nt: TGTGCCAGCAGCTTGGGGACAGGGACGGAGACCCAGTACTTC; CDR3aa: CASSLGTGTETQYF
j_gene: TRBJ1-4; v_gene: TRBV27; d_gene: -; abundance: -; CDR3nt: TGTGCCAGCAGTTTATCGGAGGGGAAACTGTTTTTT; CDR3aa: CASSLSEGKLFF
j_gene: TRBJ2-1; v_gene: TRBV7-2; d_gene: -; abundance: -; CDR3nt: TGTGCCAGCAGTCCGCGGTTCTACAATGAGCAGTTCTTC; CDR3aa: CASSPRFYNEQFF
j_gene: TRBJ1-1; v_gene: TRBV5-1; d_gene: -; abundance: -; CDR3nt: TGCGCCAGCAGCTTGGGGGCAGGGAACACTGAAGCTTTCTTT; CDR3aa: CASSLGAGNTEAFF
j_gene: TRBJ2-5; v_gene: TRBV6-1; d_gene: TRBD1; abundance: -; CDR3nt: TGTGCCAGCAGTGAATGGGACAGAACCCAAGAGACCCAGTACTTC; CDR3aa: CASSEWDRTQETQYF